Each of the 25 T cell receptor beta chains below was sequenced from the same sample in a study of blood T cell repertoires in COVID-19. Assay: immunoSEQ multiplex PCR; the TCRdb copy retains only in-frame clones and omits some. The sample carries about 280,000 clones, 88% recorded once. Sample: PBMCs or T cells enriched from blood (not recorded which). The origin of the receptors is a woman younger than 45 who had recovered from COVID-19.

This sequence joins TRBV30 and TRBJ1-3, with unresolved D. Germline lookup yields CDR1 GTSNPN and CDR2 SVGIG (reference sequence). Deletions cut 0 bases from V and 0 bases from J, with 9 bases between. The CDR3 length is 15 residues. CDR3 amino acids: CAWSVAEFSGNTIYF. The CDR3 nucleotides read TGTGCCTGGAGTGTAGCCGAATTCTCTGGAAACACCATATATTTT.

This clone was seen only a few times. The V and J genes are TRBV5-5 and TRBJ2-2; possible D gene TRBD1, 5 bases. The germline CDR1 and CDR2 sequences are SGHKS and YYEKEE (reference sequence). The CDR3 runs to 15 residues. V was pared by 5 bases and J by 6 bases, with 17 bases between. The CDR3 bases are TGTGCCAGCAGAATGGCAGGGTTGTTGTCCGGGGAGCTGTTTTTT. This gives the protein CASRMAGLLSGELFF.

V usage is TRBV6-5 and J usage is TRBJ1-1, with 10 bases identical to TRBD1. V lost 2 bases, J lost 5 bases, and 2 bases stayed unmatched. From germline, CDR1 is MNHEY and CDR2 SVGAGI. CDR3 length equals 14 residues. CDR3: CASSYMGQGTEAFF. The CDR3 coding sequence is TGTGCCAGCAGTTACATGGGACAGGGGACTGAAGCTTTCTTT.

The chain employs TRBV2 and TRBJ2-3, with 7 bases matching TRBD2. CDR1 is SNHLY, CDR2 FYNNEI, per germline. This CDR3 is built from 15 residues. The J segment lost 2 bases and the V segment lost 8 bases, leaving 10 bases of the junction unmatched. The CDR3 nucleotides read TGTGCCAGCTCCGATCGACTAGCAAACACAGATACGCAGTATTTT. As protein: CASSDRLANTDTQYF.

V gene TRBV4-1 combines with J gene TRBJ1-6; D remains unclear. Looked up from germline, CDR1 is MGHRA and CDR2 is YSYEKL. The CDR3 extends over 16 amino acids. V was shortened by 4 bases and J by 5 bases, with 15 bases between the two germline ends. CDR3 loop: CASSPGINGNNSPLHF. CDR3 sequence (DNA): TGCGCCAGCAGCCCGGGGATTAATGGAAATAATTCACCCCTCCACTTT.

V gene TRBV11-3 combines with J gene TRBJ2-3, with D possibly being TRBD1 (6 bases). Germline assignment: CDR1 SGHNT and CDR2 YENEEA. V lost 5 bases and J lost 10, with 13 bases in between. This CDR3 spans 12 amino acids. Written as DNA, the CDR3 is TGTGCCAGCAGCACAACAGGGAAGGCGCAGTATTTT. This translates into CASSTTGKAQYF.

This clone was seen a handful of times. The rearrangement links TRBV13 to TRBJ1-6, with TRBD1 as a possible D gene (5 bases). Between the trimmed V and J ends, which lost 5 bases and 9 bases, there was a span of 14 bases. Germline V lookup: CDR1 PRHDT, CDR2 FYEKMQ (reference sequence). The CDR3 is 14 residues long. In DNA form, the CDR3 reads TGTGCCAGCAGCCAAGACAGAGGACCTTCACCCCTCCACTTT. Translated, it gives CASSQDRGPSPLHF.

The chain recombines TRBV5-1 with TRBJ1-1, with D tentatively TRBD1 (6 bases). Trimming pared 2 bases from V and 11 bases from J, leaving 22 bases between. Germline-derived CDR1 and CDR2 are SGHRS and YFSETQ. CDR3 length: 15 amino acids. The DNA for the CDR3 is TGCGCCAGCAGCTTAGGAAGGACAGACCGGGACCCGGCTTTCTTT. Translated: CASSLGRTDRDPAFF.

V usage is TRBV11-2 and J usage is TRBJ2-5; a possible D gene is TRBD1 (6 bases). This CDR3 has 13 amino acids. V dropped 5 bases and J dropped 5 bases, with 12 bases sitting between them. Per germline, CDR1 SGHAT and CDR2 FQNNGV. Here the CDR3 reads CASSTTGSETQYF. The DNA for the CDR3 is TGTGCCAGCAGCACGACAGGTTCGGAGACCCAGTACTTC.

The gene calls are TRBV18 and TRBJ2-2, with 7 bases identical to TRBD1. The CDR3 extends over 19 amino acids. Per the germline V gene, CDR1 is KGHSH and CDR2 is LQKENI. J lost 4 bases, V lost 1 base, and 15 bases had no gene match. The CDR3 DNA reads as TGTGCCAGCTCACCACTAATGAGAACAGGGGTGATTGGCACCGGGGAGCTGTTTTTT. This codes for CASSPLMRTGVIGTGELFF.

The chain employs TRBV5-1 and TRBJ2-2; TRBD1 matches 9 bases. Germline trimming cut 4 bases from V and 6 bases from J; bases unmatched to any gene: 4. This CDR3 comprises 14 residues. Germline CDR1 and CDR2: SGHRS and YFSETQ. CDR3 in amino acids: CASSNRTGAGELFF. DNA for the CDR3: TGCGCCAGCAGCAACCGGACAGGGGCCGGGGAGCTGTTTTTT.

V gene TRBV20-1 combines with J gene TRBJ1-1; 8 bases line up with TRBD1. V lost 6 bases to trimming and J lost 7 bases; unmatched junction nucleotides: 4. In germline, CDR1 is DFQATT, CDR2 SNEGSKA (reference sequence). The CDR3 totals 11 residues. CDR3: CSAAGGYEAFF. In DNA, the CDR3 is TGCAGTGCAGCAGGGGGCTATGAAGCTTTCTTT.

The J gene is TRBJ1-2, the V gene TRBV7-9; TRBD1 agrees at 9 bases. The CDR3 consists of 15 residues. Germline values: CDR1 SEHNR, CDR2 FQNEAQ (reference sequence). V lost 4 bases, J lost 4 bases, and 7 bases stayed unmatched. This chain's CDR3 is CASSSLDRGTYGYTF. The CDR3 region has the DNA TGTGCCAGCAGCTCGTTAGACAGGGGGACCTATGGCTACACCTTC.

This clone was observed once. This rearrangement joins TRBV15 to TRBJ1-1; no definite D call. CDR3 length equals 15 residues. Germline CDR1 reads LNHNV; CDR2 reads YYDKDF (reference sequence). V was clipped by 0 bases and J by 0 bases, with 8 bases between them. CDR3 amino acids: CATSRDRSLNTEAFF. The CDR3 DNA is TGTGCCACCAGCAGAGATCGGAGTTTGAACACTGAAGCTTTCTTT.

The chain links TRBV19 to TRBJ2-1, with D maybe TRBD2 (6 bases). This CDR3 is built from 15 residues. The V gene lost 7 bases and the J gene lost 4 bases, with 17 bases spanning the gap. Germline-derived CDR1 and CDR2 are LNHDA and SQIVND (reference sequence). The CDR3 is CASNVGGEQYNEQFF. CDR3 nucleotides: TGTGCCAGTAATGTAGGCGGGGAACAATACAATGAGCAGTTCTTC.

CDR3 sequence: CASSRVEGNTEAFF. The CDR3 DNA reads as TGTGCCAGCAGCAGGGTGGAGGGGAACACTGAAGCTTTCTTT. The rearrangement joins TRBV9 to TRBJ1-1; D is ambiguous. The CDR3 totals 14 residues. Germline CDR1 and CDR2: SGDLS and YYNGEE. The germline V and J ends were trimmed by 4 bases and 1 base, with 11 bases remaining between them.

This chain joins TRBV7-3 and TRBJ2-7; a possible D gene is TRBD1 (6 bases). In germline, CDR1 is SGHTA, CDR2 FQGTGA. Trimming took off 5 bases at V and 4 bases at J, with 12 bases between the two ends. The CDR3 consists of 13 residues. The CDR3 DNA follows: TGTGCCAGCAGCCCGAATACAGGGTACGAGCAGTACTTC. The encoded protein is CASSPNTGYEQYF.

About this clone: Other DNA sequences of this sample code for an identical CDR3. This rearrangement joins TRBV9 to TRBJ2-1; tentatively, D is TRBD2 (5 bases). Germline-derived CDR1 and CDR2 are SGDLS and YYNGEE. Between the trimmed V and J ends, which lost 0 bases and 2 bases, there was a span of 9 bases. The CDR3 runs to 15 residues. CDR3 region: CASSVGTGTYNEQFF. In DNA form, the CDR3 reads TGTGCCAGCAGCGTAGGGACGGGAACCTACAATGAGCAGTTCTTC. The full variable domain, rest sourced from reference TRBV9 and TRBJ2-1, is DSGVTQTPKHLITATGQRVTLRCSPRSGDLSVYWYQQSLDQGLQFLIQYYNGEERAKGNILERFSAQQFPDLHSELNLSSLELGDSALYFCASSVGTGTYNEQFFGPGTRLTVL.

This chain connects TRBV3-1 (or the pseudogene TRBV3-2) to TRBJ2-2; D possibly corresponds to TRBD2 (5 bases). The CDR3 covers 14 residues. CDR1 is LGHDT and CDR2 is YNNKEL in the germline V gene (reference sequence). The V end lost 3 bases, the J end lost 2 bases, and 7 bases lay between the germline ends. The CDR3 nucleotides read TGTGCCAGCAGCCAGGGGAGCAACACCGGGGAGCTGTTTTTT. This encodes CASSQGSNTGELFF.

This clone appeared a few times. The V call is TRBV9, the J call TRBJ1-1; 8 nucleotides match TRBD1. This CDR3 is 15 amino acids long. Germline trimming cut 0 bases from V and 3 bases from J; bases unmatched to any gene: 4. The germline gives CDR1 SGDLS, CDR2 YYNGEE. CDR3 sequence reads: CASSVGTGGDTEAFF. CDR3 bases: TGTGCCAGCAGCGTAGGAACAGGGGGGGACACTGAAGCTTTCTTT.

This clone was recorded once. The CDR3 sequence is CASSPSGQGYSYEQYF. The CDR3 bases are TGTGCCAGCAGCCCCTCGGGACAGGGATACTCCTACGAGCAGTACTTC. This chain links TRBV11-2 with TRBJ2-7; 9 bases are shared with TRBD1. Germline V gene sequence: CDR1 SGHAT, CDR2 FQNNGV. J was trimmed by 0 bases and V by 5 bases; bases with no gene match: 8. The CDR3 is made up of 16 amino acids.

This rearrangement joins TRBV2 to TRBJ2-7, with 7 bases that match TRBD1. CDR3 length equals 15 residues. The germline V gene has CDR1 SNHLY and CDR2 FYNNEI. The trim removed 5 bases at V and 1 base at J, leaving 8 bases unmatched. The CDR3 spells CASSSLDRASYEQYF. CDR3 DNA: TGTGCCAGCAGTTCTTTAGACAGGGCATCCTACGAGCAGTACTTC.

In nucleotides, the CDR3 is TGCGCCAGCAGCCAATCGGGGGGCCGGAATACGCAGTATTTT. The encoded protein is CASSQSGGRNTQYF. The J gene is TRBJ2-3, the V gene TRBV4-1, with a possible D match to TRBD2 (7 bases). Germline values: CDR1 MGHRA, CDR2 YSYEKL. The V gene lost 2 bases and the J gene lost 7 bases, with 13 bases spanning the gap. This CDR3 has 14 amino acids.

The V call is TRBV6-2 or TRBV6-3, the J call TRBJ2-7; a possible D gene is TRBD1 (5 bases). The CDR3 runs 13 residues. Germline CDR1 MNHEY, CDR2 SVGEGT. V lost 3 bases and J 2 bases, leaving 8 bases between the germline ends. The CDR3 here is CASSYSTAYEQYF. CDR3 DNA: TGTGCCAGCAGTTATTCGACAGCCTACGAGCAGTACTTC.

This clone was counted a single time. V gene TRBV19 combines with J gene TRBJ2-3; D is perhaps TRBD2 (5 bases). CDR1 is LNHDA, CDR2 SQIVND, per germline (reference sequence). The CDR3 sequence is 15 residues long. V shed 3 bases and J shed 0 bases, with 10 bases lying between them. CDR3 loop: CASSIGGLSTDTQYF. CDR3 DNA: TGTGCCAGTAGTATCGGCGGGTTAAGCACAGATACGCAGTATTTT.